Below, one T cell receptor (beta chain) is given with its context. Trimming took 0 bases from V and 1 from J, leaving 7 bases between them. The CDR3 consists of 16 residues. Germline V lookup: CDR1 MNHEY, CDR2 SVGAGI. Assay used: immunoSEQ multiplex PCR; TCRdb lists only in-frame clones, some missing. The sample includes several thousand clones, roughly four fifths of them seen just once. The data originate from a study of sequential checkpoint blockade in melanoma. Study details: Both treatment sequences were followed by maintenance nivolumab.

The treatment: randomized to nivolumab then ipilimumab (arm A) or the reverse (arm B). Patients had received no earlier DNA-damaging chemotherapy. Sorted cells were live CD3+CD8+, lacking CD19 and CD56, from PBMCs. Sequences were derived from CD8+ T cells sorted from blood (inferred from file names), sampled from a patient given nivolumab and ipilimumab in sequence. The gene calls are TRBV6-5 and TRBJ2-6; D possibly corresponds to TRBD2 (5 bases). This clonotype was obtained from a human donor with melanoma. CDR3 in amino acids: CASSYSSGSGANVLTF. Here the CDR3 DNA reads TGTGCCAGCAGTTACTCGTCGGGGTCTGGGGCCAACGTCCTGACTTTC.